These 25 T cell receptor beta chains were sequenced from one sample in a study of blood T cell repertoires in COVID-19. TCRdb's table, derived via immunoSEQ multiplex PCR, lists solely in-frame clones and lacks some. The sample yields approximately 240,000 clones, 75% to 95% seen once. Sequences were obtained from PBMCs or T cells enriched from blood (not recorded which). The source of these receptors is a woman aged 18-29 years who had recovered from COVID-19.

The chain has TRBV12-3 or TRBV12-4 and TRBJ1-2; no definite D call. V was shortened by 3 bases and J by 0 bases, with 5 bases between the two germline ends. The CDR3 spans 13 residues. The CDR3 loop reads CASSFPPNYGYTF. The CDR3 region has the DNA TGTGCCAGCAGTTTCCCTCCTAACTATGGCTACACCTTC.

This rearrangement joins TRBV24-1 to TRBJ2-2; no clear D gene. This CDR3 has 13 amino acids. The V gene lost 4 bases and the J gene lost 6 bases, with 8 bases spanning the gap. Per the germline V gene, CDR1 is KGHDR and CDR2 is SFDVKD. CDR3 region: CATSDRSAGELFF. CDR3 bases: TGTGCCACCAGTGACCGGTCGGCCGGGGAGCTGTTTTTT.

The chain combines TRBV24-1 with TRBJ1-5, with unresolved D. CDR3 length: 13 residues. Trimming pared 6 bases from V and 7 bases from J, leaving 12 bases between. Germline assignment: CDR1 KGHDR and CDR2 SFDVKD. CDR3 nucleotides: TGTGCCACCAGTCGCGGGGTATGGCAGCCCCAGCATTTT. Amino acid sequence: CATSRGVWQPQHF.

The chain recombines TRBV24-1 with TRBJ2-7; 8 bases are shared with TRBD1. The length of the CDR3 is 15 residues. Per germline, CDR1 KGHDR and CDR2 SFDVKD. The trim removed 3 bases at V and 5 bases at J, leaving 8 bases unmatched. The CDR3 here is CATSDARQGRNEQYF. The CDR3 DNA follows: TGTGCCACCAGTGATGCCCGACAGGGGAGAAACGAGCAGTACTTC.

In its sample, this clone was seen once. This chain connects TRBV19 to TRBJ1-3, with TRBD1 as a possible D gene (5 bases). V lost 8 bases to trimming and J lost 4 bases, with 30 bases between them. The CDR3 covers 19 residues. The germline gives CDR1 LNHDA, CDR2 SQIVND (reference sequence). CDR3 bases: TGTGCCAGTGCCCGAGTAGGGGAAATTGGGGCGCTAGAAGGAAACACCATATATTTT. Protein sequence: CASARVGEIGALEGNTIYF.

The chain recombines TRBV10-3 with TRBJ2-7, with 7 bases that match TRBD2. The CDR3 has 14 residues. CDR1 is ENHRY, CDR2 SYGVKD, per germline. V lost 6 bases and J lost 3; bases outside the gene matches: 8. CDR3 in DNA: TGTGCCATCAGACCCACCGGGACTAACTACGAGCAGTACTTC. Protein: CAIRPTGTNYEQYF.

The chain carries TRBV11-3 and TRBJ1-1; TRBD1 might be the D (5 bases). Germline CDR1 and CDR2: SGHNT and YENEEA. Trimming pared 5 bases from V and 1 base from J, leaving 17 bases between. CDR3 length: 16 residues. CDR3 residues: CASSARPIGGNTEAFF. CDR3 in DNA: TGTGCCAGCAGCGCGAGACCCATCGGGGGGAACACTGAAGCTTTCTTT.

V is TRBV5-4 and J is TRBJ2-5; 7 bases are a match to TRBD1. Germline V gives CDR1 SGHNT, CDR2 YYREEE (reference sequence). V lost 2 bases to trimming and J lost 5 bases; unmatched junction nucleotides: 6. The CDR3 contains 14 residues. The CDR3 here is CASSFGRGTETQYF. DNA for the CDR3: TGTGCCAGCAGCTTTGGCAGGGGGACCGAGACCCAGTACTTC. Full variable domain (remainder filled in from reference TRBV5-4 and TRBJ2-5): ETGVTQSPTHLIKTRGQQVTLRCSSQSGHNTVSWYQQALGQGPQFIFQYYREEENGRGNFPPRFSGLQFPNYSSELNVNALELDDSALYLCASSFGRGTETQYFGPGTRLLVL.

This chain links TRBV3-1 (or the pseudogene TRBV3-2) with TRBJ1-1, with 7 bases matching TRBD1. This CDR3 spans 16 amino acids. In germline, CDR1 is LGHDT, CDR2 YNNKEL (reference sequence). V was pared by 0 bases and J by 4 bases, with 8 bases of the junction left unmatched. DNA for the CDR3: TGTGCCAGCAGCCAAGATAGGGGCAGGGGGAGCACTGAAGCTTTCTTT. It encodes CASSQDRGRGSTEAFF.

This clone was counted once. Here the CDR3 DNA reads TGTGCCAGCAGCTTAAATGGACTAGTCGGGGAAAAACTGTTTTTT. Translating gives CASSLNGLVGEKLFF. This chain links TRBV11-3 with TRBJ1-4; no reliable D call. V was trimmed by 2 bases and J by 8 bases, leaving 15 bases between them. This CDR3 spans 15 amino acids. Germline V gives CDR1 SGHNT, CDR2 YENEEA.

CDR3 coding DNA: TGTGCCAGCAGCTCAAAGGACAGCGCAGGTTCACCCCTCCACTTT. Residues: CASSSKDSAGSPLHF. The chain recombines TRBV6-5 with TRBJ1-6, with D possibly TRBD1 on 6 matching bases. CDR3 length equals 15 residues. CDR1 and CDR2 (germline): MNHEY, SVGAGI. Deletions cut 6 bases from V and 9 bases from J, with 18 bases between.

The genes are TRBV9 and TRBJ1-2; D may be TRBD1 (6 bases). This CDR3 has 14 amino acids. The germline gives CDR1 SGDLS, CDR2 YYNGEE. The V and J ends lost 0 bases and 5 bases respectively, with 11 bases between them. The CDR3 is CASSVGAGVYGYTF. CDR3 coding DNA: TGTGCCAGCAGCGTAGGGGCAGGGGTGTATGGCTACACCTTC.

V usage is TRBV5-8 and J usage is TRBJ1-3; 9 bases fit TRBD1. The germline gives CDR1 SGHTS, CDR2 YDEGEE. The V and J ends lost 3 bases and 1 base, in that order; junction bases with no gene match: 8. CDR3 size: 17 residues. DNA of the CDR3: TGTGCCAGCAGCTCGGGGACAGGGTTGTTTTCTGGAAACACCATATATTTT. It specifies CASSSGTGLFSGNTIYF. Full variable domain (missing parts from reference TRBV5-8 and TRBJ1-3): EAGVTQSPTHLIKTRGQQATLRCSPISGHTSVYWYQQALGLGLQFLLWYDEGEERNRGNFPPRFSGRQFPNYSSELNVNALELEDSALYLCASSSGTGLFSGNTIYFGEGSWLTVV.

The sample holds one count of this clone. The chain has TRBV9 and TRBJ1-5; 9 bases align to TRBD1. There are 14 residues in the CDR3. V was pared by 4 bases and J by 9 bases, with 8 bases of the junction left unmatched. In germline, CDR1 is SGDLS, CDR2 YYNGEE. CDR3 coding DNA: TGTGCCAGCAGCCCGGACAGGGGATTCCGGCCCCAGCATTTT. Protein sequence: CASSPDRGFRPQHF.

This clone was seen just once. The chain carries TRBV5-4 and TRBJ1-2, with TRBD1 identical over 7 bases. J lost 8 bases, V lost 4 bases, and 8 bases had no gene match. Germline V lookup: CDR1 SGHNT, CDR2 YYREEE (reference sequence). The CDR3 spans 13 residues. CDR3 sequence: CASSHDRVGGYTF. The CDR3 DNA is TGTGCCAGCAGCCACGACAGGGTCGGGGGCTACACCTTC.

The rearrangement uses TRBV9 and TRBJ1-1; D unclear. CDR1 and CDR2 from the germline V gene are SGDLS and YYNGEE. With 0 bases removed from V and 3 bases from J, the gap between germline ends came to 15 bases. This CDR3 region has 16 residues. The DNA of the CDR3 is TGTGCCAGCAGCGTAGAAGCCCTACCACGGGACACTGAAGCTTTCTTT. Protein product: CASSVEALPRDTEAFF.

The V gene is TRBV4-1, the J gene TRBJ1-1; TRBD1 is a possible D gene (5 bases). The CDR3 runs 15 residues. Trimming shortened V by 4 bases and J by 0 bases, and 12 bases separated the two germline ends. Germline lookup yields CDR1 MGHRA and CDR2 YSYEKL. The CDR3 sequence: CASSRRTLMNTEAFF. CDR3 DNA: TGCGCCAGCAGCCGACGGACACTAATGAACACTGAAGCTTTCTTT.

This clone was recorded only once. The DNA of the CDR3 is TGTGCCATCAGCCTGGGACAGTCCCAAGAGACCCAGTACTTC. It encodes CAISLGQSQETQYF. The V and J genes are TRBV10-3 and TRBJ2-5; TRBD1 matches at 7 bases. Trimming removed 6 bases from V and 1 base from J; junction bases left unmatched: 5. Germline assignment: CDR1 ENHRY and CDR2 SYGVKD. The CDR3 contains 14 residues.

This clone came up a few times. The chain carries TRBV13 and TRBJ1-2; 7 nucleotides match TRBD1. V dropped 5 bases and J dropped 4; count of bases not matched to a gene: 13. The CDR3 is 16 residues long. The germline V gene encodes CDR1 PRHDT and CDR2 FYEKMQ (reference sequence). The CDR3 spells CASSGSTGTVGYGYTF. The DNA of the CDR3 is TGTGCCAGCAGCGGCAGCACCGGGACAGTTGGCTATGGCTACACCTTC.

The rearrangement uses TRBV28 and TRBJ1-5, with 9 bases that match TRBD1. J lost 3 bases, V lost 8 bases, and 2 bases had no gene match. Per the germline V gene, CDR1 is MDHEN and CDR2 is SYDVKM. This CDR3 comprises 13 residues. The CDR3 sequence is CASRDRDNQPQHF. The CDR3 nucleotides read TGTGCCAGCCGGGACAGGGACAATCAGCCCCAGCATTTT.

The CDR3 region has the DNA TGTGCCAGCAGCCACTCAGGGGTGACCTATGGCTACACCTTC. Its protein product is CASSHSGVTYGYTF. The chain uses TRBV3-1 (or the pseudogene TRBV3-2) and TRBJ1-2; weak D call: TRBD1 (6 bases). Trimming removed 3 bases at V and 4 bases at J, with 12 bases between. This CDR3 spans 14 amino acids. Germline loops: CDR1 LGHDT, CDR2 YNNKEL (reference sequence).

The genes are TRBV5-1 and TRBJ2-3, with 10 bases identical to TRBD2. Looked up from germline, CDR1 is SGHRS and CDR2 is YFSETQ. This CDR3 has 16 amino acids. The junction had 3 bases not matched to a gene; V was cut back by 2 bases and J by 0 bases. The CDR3 is CASSFGLAESTDTQYF. The CDR3 region has the DNA TGCGCCAGCAGCTTCGGACTAGCGGAAAGCACAGATACGCAGTATTTT.

The chain recombines TRBV18 with TRBJ2-7; D is possibly TRBD2 (6 bases). The CDR3 has 12 residues. Trimming shortened V by 6 bases and J by 6 bases, and 12 bases separated the two germline ends. Germline loops: CDR1 KGHSH, CDR2 LQKENI. CDR3 DNA: TGTGCCAGCTCGCCTGGGGGGAGCGAGCAGTACTTC. This codes for CASSPGGSEQYF.

The chain carries TRBV11-3 and TRBJ1-1, with 7 bases aligning to TRBD1. The CDR3 covers 14 residues. CDR1 SGHNT and CDR2 YENEEA come from the germline V gene. V lost 3 bases and J lost 7; bases outside the gene matches: 8. The CDR3, as DNA: TGTGCCAGCAGCTTTGCCCCACAGGGGAATGAAGCTTTCTTT. This translates into CASSFAPQGNEAFF.

Points on this clone: The same CDR3 can be traced to other DNA sequences in this sample. The chain links TRBV18 to TRBJ1-1; D is unresolved. The length of the CDR3 is 13 residues. Germline CDR1 is KGHSH and CDR2 is LQKENI. The V and J ends lost 3 bases and 2 bases respectively, with 7 bases between them. CDR3 DNA: TGTGCCAGCTCACCCGGAGAAAACACTGAAGCTTTCTTT. Protein product: CASSPGENTEAFF.